These T cell receptor beta chains were read from a single sample in a study of identical twins. A single record per CDR3 protein comes from TCRdb applying MiXCR to the 5' RACE reads. The table has approximately 260,000 distinct CDR3 sequences, more than 13% seen once; the top ten hold around 8.9%. Sequencing was carried out using memory (CD45RO+) T cells sorted from blood. These receptors were obtained from a woman aged 18-29 years in good health. The CDR3 runs from the conserved cysteine through the conserved F or W. The D gene is left open where the match is weak. Only some rows state a clone size, as once, few, many or a class for expanded clones.

CDR3aa: CASSSAGGFGYTF
CDR3nt: TGTGCCAGCAGCTCCGCAGGGGGCTTTGGCTACACCTTC
abundance: few
d_gene: TRBD1
len: 13
j_gene: TRBJ1-2
v_gene: TRBV7-6

CDR3aa: CASSVEAGPYNEQFF
CDR3nt: TGTGCCAGCAGTGTGGAAGCGGGGCCTTACAATGAGCAGTTCTTC
abundance: few
d_gene: TRBD2
len: 15
j_gene: TRBJ2-1
v_gene: TRBV2

CDR3aa: CASSLLPSGTDTQYF
CDR3nt: TGTGCCAGCAGTTTATTGCCTAGCGGTACAGATACGCAGTATTTT
abundance: many
d_gene: TRBD2
len: 15
j_gene: TRBJ2-3
v_gene: TRBV12-3/TRBV12-4

CDR3aa: CSAIQSLEREQYF
CDR3nt: TGCAGTGCTATACAGAGCCTGGAGCGTGAGCAGTACTTC
abundance: -
d_gene: -
len: 13
j_gene: TRBJ2-7
v_gene: TRBV20-1

CDR3aa: CSAPRTGPLNTEAFF
CDR3nt: TGCAGTGCCCCCCGGACAGGCCCGCTGAACACTGAAGCTTTCTTT
abundance: -
d_gene: TRBD1
len: 15
j_gene: TRBJ1-1
v_gene: TRBV20-1

CDR3aa: CSVEVGTEAFF
CDR3nt: TGCAGCGTTGAAGTGGGCACGGAAGCTTTCTTT
abundance: -
d_gene: -
len: 11
j_gene: TRBJ1-1
v_gene: TRBV29-1

CDR3aa: CATSMRYSTGDVGYTF
CDR3nt: TGTGCCACCAGCATGCGCTATTCGACAGGGGATGTAGGCTACACCTTC
abundance: few
d_gene: TRBD1
len: 16
j_gene: TRBJ1-2
v_gene: TRBV15

CDR3aa: CSPSGGLEAFF
CDR3nt: TGCAGTCCTTCAGGAGGTCTTGAAGCTTTCTTT
abundance: many
d_gene: -
len: 11
j_gene: TRBJ1-1
v_gene: TRBV20-1

CDR3aa: CASSQRTLGNEQFF
CDR3nt: TGCGCCAGCAGCCAGCGAACCTTAGGTAATGAGCAGTTCTTC
abundance: few
d_gene: -
len: 14
j_gene: TRBJ2-1
v_gene: TRBV4-3

CDR3aa: CASSFDRAGKTQYF
CDR3nt: TGCGCCAGCAGCTTTGACAGGGCCGGGAAGACCCAGTACTTC
abundance: few
d_gene: TRBD1
len: 14
j_gene: TRBJ2-5
v_gene: TRBV10-1

CDR3aa: CSARVQGASYNSPLHF
CDR3nt: TGCAGTGCTCGTGTACAGGGGGCCTCCTATAATTCACCCCTCCACTTT
abundance: -
d_gene: TRBD1
len: 16
j_gene: TRBJ1-6
v_gene: TRBV20-1